This TCR beta chain was profiled in a study of regulatory T cells in long-lasting Graves disease. This clonotype was counted at least ten times. This CDR3 region has 14 residues. V shed 5 bases and J 4 bases; nucleotides not matched to a gene: 6. CDR1 and CDR2 from the germline V gene are SQVTM and ANQGSEA. iRepertoire HTBI primers and Arm-PCR of CDR3 regions built TCR beta libraries. Each CDR3 protein is one row after TCRdb ran MiXCR on the multiplex PCR reads. The table includes 360,000 or so distinct CDR3 sequences, approximately 25% detected once. Time point in this sample: persistent/refractory GD, antithyroid drugs over 5 years with positive TRAb. The TCR library was prepared using RNA isolated from PBMCs.

The clonotype comes from a woman aged 40 to 49 with Graves disease. The V and J genes are TRBV29-1 and TRBJ1-5; TRBD1 aligns across 9 bases. The source material was peripheral blood mononuclear cells (PBMCs), sampled when the disease was refractory, from a patient treated with antithyroid drugs. This CDR3 reads CSVRTGDVNQPQHF. The DNA for the CDR3 is TGCAGCGTTAGGACAGGGGACGTTAATCAGCCCCAGCATTTT.